Following are 28 T cell receptor beta chains from one sample sequenced in a study of human CD8 memory T cell subsets. TCR beta libraries were made by UMI-labeled 5' RACE. TCRdb reprocessed the 5' RACE reads, keeping one entry per CDR3 protein, no DNA. Its listing shows some 10,000 distinct CDR3 sequences. Sequenced: CD8+ stem-like memory T cells (TSCM and TCM) sorted from PBMCs. Noted subset: stem-like memory CD8 T cells (TSTEM), CCR7+ PD-1- TIGIT-. Receptors originate from a human donor in good health.

The chain is built from TRBV4-3 and TRBJ1-1. CDR3 size: 15 residues. Germline CDR1 LGHNA, CDR2 YSLEER. CDR3 residues: CASSQDRGGSTEAFF.

The CDR3: CASSSDPGGFQETQYF. This sequence joins TRBV5-1 and TRBJ2-5; TCRdb calls TRBD1, which cannot be checked without DNA. This CDR3 is 16 amino acids long. The germline CDR1 and CDR2 sequences are SGHRS and YFSETQ.

Judged by frequency, this clonotype is medium-sized. This chain joins TRBV11-2 and TRBJ2-3; the TCRdb D gene call, TRBD2, has no DNA to confirm it. Germline lookup yields CDR1 SGHAT and CDR2 FQNNGV. CDR3 length: 15 amino acids. The CDR3: CASSLERAATDTQYF.

By frequency, this clonotype is medium-sized. The chain uses TRBV19 and TRBJ1-1; TCRdb's D call of TRBD1 is untestable without DNA. The CDR3 runs 15 residues. Germline loops: CDR1 LNHDA, CDR2 SQIVND (reference sequence). The CDR3 spells CASSIFPGTAPEAFF.

By frequency, this clonotype registers medium-sized. The chain couples TRBV2 to TRBJ2-3; the TCRdb D gene call, TRBD1, has no DNA to confirm it. From germline, CDR1 is SNHLY and CDR2 FYNNEI. The CDR3 has 15 residues. CDR3 amino acids: CASRNAGGATDTQYF.

This chain joins TRBV28 and TRBJ2-5; as DNA is missing, the TRBD1 call by TCRdb cannot be tested. The CDR3 length is 15 residues. In germline, CDR1 is MDHEN, CDR2 SYDVKM. This chain's CDR3 is CASSIARTGEETQYF.

The chain links TRBV7-3 to TRBJ1-2; the D call from TCRdb, TRBD1, cannot be confirmed without DNA. Germline values: CDR1 SGHTA, CDR2 FQGTGA. The CDR3 is 15 amino acids. The CDR3 is CASSLIGGNNYGYTF. The variable domain in full, with the rest retrieved from reference TRBV7-3 and TRBJ1-2, is GAGVSQTPSNKVTEKGKYVELRCDPISGHTALYWYRQSLGQGPEFLIYFQGTGAADDSGLPNDRFFAVRPEGSVSTLKIQRTERGDSAVYLCASSLIGGNNYGYTFGSGTRLTVV.

V gene TRBV7-6 combines with J gene TRBJ2-3; TCRdb proposes TRBD1, but this gene call is untestable without DNA. The CDR3 spans 14 residues. The germline CDR1 and CDR2 sequences are SGHVS and FNYEAQ. CDR3 protein: CASDSGREADTQYF. Using reference TRBV7-6 and TRBJ2-3 for the parts outside the CDR3, the full variable domain is GAGVSQSPRYKVTKRGQDVALRCDPISGHVSLYWYRQALGQGPEFLTYFNYEAQQDKSGLPNDRFSAERPEGSISTLTIQRTEQRDSAMYRCASDSGREADTQYFGPGTRLTVL.

The rearrangement links TRBV5-1 to TRBJ2-7. In germline, CDR1 is SGHRS, CDR2 YFSETQ. This CDR3 spans 15 amino acids. This CDR3 reads CASSLGLDFSYEQYF.

The chain uses TRBV29-1 and TRBJ2-1; absent DNA, TCRdb's TRBD2 call cannot be checked. The CDR3 sequence is 14 residues long. Germline-derived CDR1 and CDR2 are SQVTM and ANQGSEA. The chain's CDR3 is CSVAWEGIYNEQFF.

This rearrangement joins TRBV5-4 to TRBJ2-1; TCRdb outputs TRBD2, but without DNA this stays unchecked. Germline lookup yields CDR1 SGHNT and CDR2 YYREEE (reference sequence). The CDR3 consists of 13 residues. This CDR3 reads CASSFRGGTEQFF.

This clonotype is deemed medium-sized by its frequency. The rearrangement links TRBV7-8 to TRBJ1-2; TCRdb's D call, TRBD1, is unchecked because there is no DNA. The CDR3 contains 15 residues. Germline lookup yields CDR1 SGHVS and CDR2 FQNEAQ. This CDR3 is CASSPTHRGDYGYTF.

In terms of frequency, this clonotype is medium-sized. This sequence joins TRBV7-9 and TRBJ2-1; TCRdb indicates TRBD1, and absent DNA this call remains unverified. Germline V CDR1 and CDR2: SEHNR, FQNEAQ (reference sequence). This CDR3 has 14 amino acids. The CDR3 here is CASSLGQSGGEQFF.

The V call is TRBV6-5, the J call TRBJ2-7. The CDR3 runs to 13 residues. Germline V gene data show CDR1 as MNHEY and CDR2 as SVGAGI. CDR3 residues: CASSYRPYYEQYF.

The chain joins TRBV7-2 to TRBJ2-3; TCRdb outputs TRBD1, but without DNA this stays unchecked. The CDR3 sequence is 14 residues long. CDR1 SGHTA and CDR2 FQGNSA come from the germline V gene. This chain's CDR3 is CASSLVTGADTQYF.

In terms of frequency, this clonotype is medium-sized. The rearrangement joins TRBV28 to TRBJ1-6; TCRdb indicates TRBD1, and absent DNA this call remains unverified. CDR1 is MDHEN, CDR2 SYDVKM, per germline. This CDR3 is 18 amino acids long. The CDR3 loop is CASRTGDSLTSYNSPLHF.

The chain links TRBV3-1 to TRBJ2-1; TCRdb returns TRBD1, unconfirmable since there is no DNA. The germline V gene has CDR1 LGHDT and CDR2 YNNKEL (reference sequence). This CDR3 has 12 amino acids. The CDR3 reads CASSRGRNEQFF.

The genes are TRBV29-1 and TRBJ2-1; checking the TCRdb D call of TRBD2 is not possible without DNA. CDR3 length: 12 amino acids. Germline V gene lookup returns CDR1 SQVTM and CDR2 ANQGSEA. CDR3 sequence reads: CSVEGGSTEQFF.

This chain uses TRBV4-3 with TRBJ2-3; TCRdb gives TRBD2 as the D gene, but with no DNA this cannot be confirmed. The CDR3 is 18 residues long. Per germline, CDR1 LGHNA and CDR2 YSLEER. This CDR3 reads CASSQDYSGGAFGDTQYF.

The chain combines TRBV12-3 or TRBV12-4 with TRBJ2-5; TCRdb reports TRBD1, a call that lacks DNA to check it against. The CDR3 consists of 14 residues. The CDR3 region is CASSLRDREETQYF.

The V and J genes are TRBV6-5 and TRBJ1-6; there is no DNA to check the TCRdb D call of TRBD1. Looked up from germline, CDR1 is MNHEY and CDR2 is SVGAGI. This CDR3 comprises 13 residues. CDR3 sequence: CASRGGRRSPLHF.

V and J are TRBV7-2 and TRBJ2-7; the D call of TRBD1 rests on TCRdb alone, since no DNA is present to check it. From germline, CDR1 is SGHTA and CDR2 FQGNSA. The CDR3 consists of 14 residues. The CDR3 loop is CASSFFQGSYEQYF. Combining the CDR3 with reference TRBV7-2 and TRBJ2-7 gives the whole variable domain GAGVSQSPSNKVTEKGKDVELRCDPISGHTALYWYRQSLGQGLEFLIYFQGNSAPDKSGLPSDRFSAERTGGSVSTLTIQRTQQEDSAVYLCASSFFQGSYEQYFGPGTRLTVT.

The chain employs TRBV6-4 and TRBJ2-2. CDR1 is MRHNA, CDR2 SNTAGT, per germline. The CDR3 has 14 residues. This chain's CDR3 is CATSPASNTGELFF.

The genes are TRBV4-3 and TRBJ2-1; lacking DNA, the TRBD1 call made by TCRdb goes unchecked. The V gene's germline CDR1 is LGHNA and CDR2 YSLEER. The CDR3 runs 15 residues. CDR3 sequence: CASSPRQASYNEQFF.

In terms of frequency, this clonotype is medium-sized. V usage is TRBV7-9 and J usage is TRBJ1-5; there is no DNA to check the TCRdb D call of TRBD1. CDR1 and CDR2 from the germline V gene are SEHNR and FQNEAQ (reference sequence). CDR3 length equals 15 residues. This CDR3 reads CASSNQGAGYQPQHF.

V and J are TRBV28 and TRBJ2-2. The CDR3 sequence is 16 residues long. Germline lookup yields CDR1 MDHEN and CDR2 SYDVKM. This chain's CDR3 is CASSFRIDANTGELFF.

The chain uses TRBV7-6 and TRBJ1-6. From germline, CDR1 is SGHVS and CDR2 FNYEAQ. This CDR3 has 13 residues. The CDR3 sequence is CASSLSTNSPLHF.

The chain links TRBV18 to TRBJ1-1. The CDR3 contains 11 residues. CDR1 is KGHSH and CDR2 is LQKENI in the germline V gene. The CDR3 spells CASSPDTEAFF. Together with reference TRBV18 and TRBJ1-1, the CDR3 gives the full variable domain: NAGVMQNPRHLVRRRGQEARLRCSPMKGHSHVYWYRQLPEEGLKFMVYLQKENIIDESGMPKERFSAEFPKEGPSILRIQQVVRGDSAAYFCASSPDTEAFFGQGTRLTVV.